This T cell receptor (beta chain) was observed in a study of cytomegalovirus exposure and HLA in healthy donors. The study, taken as a whole, reports: Some V segments, TRBV6-2 and TRBV6-3 among them, were indistinguishable and were therefore excluded.

V was clipped by 5 bases and J by 8 bases, with 19 bases between them. CDR1 and CDR2 from the germline V gene are SQVTM and ANQGSEA. The CDR3 runs 14 residues. The primer mix had 60 Vbeta and 13 Jbeta primers. Assay used: immunoSEQ multiplex PCR; TCRdb lists only in-frame clones, some missing. This sample yields around 200,000 clones, of which 82% are seen a single time; 0.8% belongs to the top ten. About this clone itself: Its antigen remains unidentified.

Healthy individuals who donated bone marrow served as the donors. The TCR was taken from a woman under 30 in good health and CMV-seronegative. Sequences were obtained from PBMCs. The genes are TRBV29-1 and TRBJ2-1; perhaps TRBD2 as D (5 bases). CDR3: CSVPGAVDLHEQFF. For the CDR3, the DNA is TGCAGCGTTCCAGGAGCGGTGGACCTCCATGAGCAGTTCTTC.